The 31 T cell receptor beta chains presented below share a single source sample, sequenced in a study of CD8+ T cells in alopecia areata. Extracted RNA was reverse transcribed, and the resulting cDNA served as sequencing template. Repertoires were generated with immunoSEQ multiplex PCR, while TCRdb's copy carries only in-frame clones and drops some. The table has roughly 180,000 clones, 45% to 75% seen once; the top ten hold approximately 3.3%. Noted treatment: oral pan-JAK inhibitor, 5-10 mg twice daily. The sample was CD4+ T cells sorted from blood, taken at week 4, from a patient treated with tofacitinib. The receptors originated from a human donor with alopecia areata.

The CDR3 region is CASSLVGENNQPQHF. The CDR3 coding sequence is TGTGCCAGCAGCTTAGTCGGCGAGAATAATCAGCCCCAGCATTTT. The chain recombines TRBV7-9 with TRBJ1-5; D is ambiguous. Trimming removed 1 base from V and 4 bases from J, with 11 bases in between. Germline V lookup: CDR1 SEHNR, CDR2 FQNEAQ (reference sequence). This CDR3 region has 15 residues.

In its sample, this clone was seen once. The chain couples TRBV7-9 to TRBJ2-3; TRBD1 aligns across 8 bases. The V gene end was trimmed by 4 bases and the J gene end by 2 bases; junction bases not matched to a gene: 5. Germline V gives CDR1 SEHNR, CDR2 FQNEAQ (reference sequence). The CDR3 consists of 15 residues. CDR3 amino acids: CASSSTGVTTDTQYF. The CDR3 nucleotides read TGTGCCAGCAGCTCGACAGGGGTCACCACAGATACGCAGTATTTT.

The chain employs TRBV20-1 and TRBJ1-2; D is possibly TRBD1 (5 bases). Germline CDR1 and CDR2: DFQATT and SNEGSKA (reference sequence). V was trimmed by 0 bases and J by 8 bases, leaving 7 bases between them. The CDR3 runs to 11 residues. The CDR3 reads CSAREQEGYTF. The CDR3 region has the DNA TGCAGTGCTAGAGAACAGGAAGGCTACACCTTC.

The sample holds a few counts of this clone. The CDR3 region is CSVGGVEETQYF. The DNA for the CDR3 is TGCAGCGTTGGTGGGGTAGAAGAGACCCAGTACTTC. This chain joins TRBV29-1 and TRBJ2-5; no definite D call. CDR1 SQVTM and CDR2 ANQGSEA come from the germline V gene. CDR3 length: 12 amino acids. Trimming took off 4 bases at V and 3 bases at J, with 9 bases between the two ends. Using reference TRBV29-1 and TRBJ2-5 for the parts outside the CDR3, the full variable domain is SAVISQKPSRDICQRGTSLTIQCQVDSQVTMMFWYRQQPGQSLTLIATANQGSEATYESGFVIDKFPISRPNLTFSTLTVSNMSPEDSSIYLCSVGGVEETQYFGPGTRLLVL.

The chain employs TRBV7-9 and TRBJ2-3; either TRBD1 or TRBD2 may fit D (5 bases each). The CDR3 loop spans 14 amino acids. Germline lookup yields CDR1 SEHNR and CDR2 FQNEAQ (reference sequence). Trimming removed 3 bases from V and 1 base from J, with 8 bases in between. The DNA for the CDR3 is TGTGCCAGCAGCTTTCAGGGAGGCACAGATACGCAGTATTTT. Its protein product is CASSFQGGTDTQYF.

A note on this clone: Other DNA sequences in this sample translate to the same CDR3. V and J are TRBV29-1 and TRBJ1-1; 8 bases agree with TRBD1. The CDR3 has 12 amino acids. Trimming at V came to 4 bases and at J to 5 bases, leaving 3 bases not matched to a gene. CDR1 is SQVTM, CDR2 ANQGSEA, per germline. The CDR3 spells CSVGQGRTEAFF. For the CDR3, the DNA is TGCAGCGTTGGACAGGGGAGGACTGAAGCTTTCTTT.

The V gene is TRBV10-3, the J gene TRBJ2-5; D remains unclear. Germline V gene data show CDR1 as ENHRY and CDR2 as SYGVKD. Trimming removed 8 bases from V and 4 bases from J, with 14 bases in between. The CDR3 is 13 residues long. The CDR3 nucleotides are TGTGCCATCGAAAATGGCGTAAGAGAGACCCAGTACTTC. It translates to CAIENGVRETQYF.

A few counts support this clone. The chain employs TRBV19 and TRBJ2-2; D not certain. V lost 5 bases, J lost 0 bases, and 7 bases lay in between. The germline V gene encodes CDR1 LNHDA and CDR2 SQIVND (reference sequence). This CDR3 region has 14 residues. The CDR3 DNA sequence: TGTGCCAGTAGTCCCAAAGCGAACACCGGGGAGCTGTTTTTT. Protein product: CASSPKANTGELFF.

As for this clone: Other nucleotide sequences in the sample specify the same CDR3. This sequence joins TRBV5-1 and TRBJ2-5; D unclear. V was shortened by 0 bases and J by 2 bases, with 8 bases between the two germline ends. The CDR3 runs 14 residues. In germline, CDR1 is SGHRS, CDR2 YFSETQ. CDR3 bases: TGCGCCAGCAGCTTGGGAGGCGGACAAGAGACCCAGTACTTC. Translated: CASSLGGGQETQYF.

The V and J genes are TRBV4-2 and TRBJ1-4, with D possibly TRBD1 on 5 matching bases. Trimming left V 0 bases short and J 8 bases short, with 16 bases between. This CDR3 is 16 amino acids long. CDR1 is LGHNA and CDR2 is YNFKEQ in the germline V gene. For the CDR3, the DNA is TGTGCCAGCAGCCAAGATGGGACGGCAGGGCTGGAAAAACTGTTTTTT. It codes for CASSQDGTAGLEKLFF.

J is TRBJ2-3 and V is TRBV29-1; no clear D gene. The CDR3 is made up of 13 amino acids. The germline V gene encodes CDR1 SQVTM and CDR2 ANQGSEA. Trimming removed 3 bases at V and 1 base at J, with 8 bases between. The CDR3 nucleotides are TGCAGCGTTGACTTCGCGGGCACAGATACGCAGTATTTT. It translates to CSVDFAGTDTQYF.

This chain connects TRBV29-1 to TRBJ2-5; D may be TRBD1 (7 bases). Germline lookup yields CDR1 SQVTM and CDR2 ANQGSEA. Trimming removed 0 bases from V and 5 bases from J, with 13 bases in between. The CDR3 length is 14 residues. CDR3: CSVEDWPGGETQYF. In DNA form, the CDR3 reads TGCAGCGTTGAAGACTGGCCAGGGGGGGAGACCCAGTACTTC. The whole variable domain, remainder taken from reference TRBV29-1 and TRBJ2-5, is SAVISQKPSRDICQRGTSLTIQCQVDSQVTMMFWYRQQPGQSLTLIATANQGSEATYESGFVIDKFPISRPNLTFSTLTVSNMSPEDSSIYLCSVEDWPGGETQYFGPGTRLLVL.

The rearrangement joins TRBV29-1 to TRBJ2-5, with D unresolved. Trimming cost V 4 bases and J 0 bases, with 3 bases left between them. The germline V gene has CDR1 SQVTM and CDR2 ANQGSEA. The CDR3 runs 11 residues. The chain's CDR3 is CSVGNQETQYF. The CDR3 DNA reads as TGCAGCGTTGGGAACCAAGAGACCCAGTACTTC.

The rearrangement uses TRBV6-5 and TRBJ1-2, with D possibly TRBD1 on 6 matching bases. Germline assignment: CDR1 MNHEY and CDR2 SVGAGI. CDR3 length: 15 residues. V was trimmed by 5 bases and J by 3 bases, leaving 16 bases between them. CDR3 amino acids: CASSRATGIDYGYTF. The CDR3 DNA is TGTGCCAGCAGTCGGGCCACAGGGATAGACTATGGCTACACCTTC.

The rearrangement links TRBV5-1 to TRBJ2-1, with 8 bases identical to TRBD1. V dropped 10 bases and J dropped 3; count of bases not matched to a gene: 9. The CDR3 contains 14 residues. Germline V lookup: CDR1 SGHRS, CDR2 YFSETQ. The CDR3 nucleotides are TGCGCCTCCCGCGGACAGGGCTTCTACAATGAGCAGTTCTTC. Residues: CASRGQGFYNEQFF.

This rearrangement joins TRBV29-1 to TRBJ1-1; D gene ambiguous. From germline, CDR1 is SQVTM and CDR2 ANQGSEA. The CDR3 runs to 11 residues. V was pared by 5 bases and J by 8 bases, with 12 bases between. The CDR3 nucleotides read TGCAGCGTTTCCTTGGAAAGGGAAGCTTTCTTT. It yields the protein CSVSLEREAFF.

This clone occurred a few times. The CDR3 coding sequence is TGTGCCAGCAGACGCGACAGGGCCCCCTACGAGCAGTACTTC. As protein: CASRRDRAPYEQYF. The chain couples TRBV2 to TRBJ2-7, with 7 positions matching TRBD1. The CDR3 runs to 14 residues. With 6 bases clipped from V and 2 bases from J, the junction kept 7 bases outside the gene matches. The germline V gene has CDR1 SNHLY and CDR2 FYNNEI. Full variable domain (missing parts from reference TRBV2 and TRBJ2-7): EPEVTQTPSHQVTQMGQEVILRCVPISNHLYFYWYRQILGQKVEFLVSFYNNEISEKSEIFDDQFSVERPDGSNFTLKIRSTKLEDSAMYFCASRRDRAPYEQYFGPGTRLTVT.

This clone was counted between two and nine times. The V and J genes are TRBV5-5 and TRBJ2-2, with D perhaps TRBD1 (6 bases). The CDR3 length is 14 residues. V dropped 0 bases and J dropped 6 bases, with 9 bases sitting between them. Per the germline V gene, CDR1 is SGHKS and CDR2 is YYEKEE (reference sequence). CDR3 coding DNA: TGTGCCAGCAGCTTGGGGACAGCCTCCGGGGAGCTGTTTTTT. It encodes CASSLGTASGELFF. Full variable domain (missing parts from reference TRBV5-5 and TRBJ2-2): DAGVTQSPTHLIKTRGQQVTLRCSPISGHKSVSWYQQVLGQGPQFIFQYYEKEERGRGNFPDRFSARQFPNYSSELNVNALLLGDSALYLCASSLGTASGELFFGEGSRLTVL.

The rearrangement links TRBV9 to TRBJ2-1, with 9 bases aligning to TRBD2. Germline V CDR1 and CDR2: SGDLS, YYNGEE. There are 16 residues in the CDR3. J lost 6 bases, V lost 0 bases, and 7 bases had no gene match. CDR3 nucleotide sequence: TGTGCCAGCAGCGTAGCGAGTAGCGGGGGCTTCAATGAGCAGTTCTTC. Translating gives CASSVASSGGFNEQFF.

The chain couples TRBV11-2 to TRBJ2-3, with 11 bases identical to TRBD2. The V gene end was trimmed by 10 bases and the J gene end by 7 bases; junction bases not matched to a gene: 10. This CDR3 contains 14 residues. Germline-derived CDR1 and CDR2 are SGHAT and FQNNGV. CDR3 DNA: TGTGCCATAGCGGGGGGGCAGCCTCGGCATACGCAGTATTTT. It translates to CAIAGGQPRHTQYF. The full variable domain, rest sourced from reference TRBV11-2 and TRBJ2-3, is EAGVAQSPRYKIIEKRQSVAFWCNPISGHATLYWYQQILGQGPKLLIQFQNNGVVDDSQLPKDRFSAERLKGVDSTLKIQPAKLEDSAVYLCAIAGGQPRHTQYFGPGTRLTVL.

This chain uses TRBV15 with TRBJ2-3, with D perhaps matching TRBD2 (5 bases). Germline V gene lookup returns CDR1 LNHNV and CDR2 YYDKDF (reference sequence). Trimming took 0 bases from V and 6 from J, leaving 10 bases between them. This CDR3 region has 14 residues. The CDR3 reads CATSRDPAGDTQYF. The CDR3 DNA is TGTGCCACCAGCAGAGACCCCGCGGGCGATACGCAGTATTTT. Drawing the rest from reference TRBV15 and TRBJ2-3, the complete variable domain is DAMVIQNPRYQVTQFGKPVTLSCSQTLNHNVMYWYQQKSSQAPKLLFHYYDKDFNNEADTPDNFQSRRPNTSFCFLDIRSPGLGDTAMYLCATSRDPAGDTQYFGPGTRLTVL.

The chain links TRBV25-1 to TRBJ2-5; D is perhaps TRBD1 (6 bases). With 3 bases removed from V and 2 bases from J, the gap between germline ends came to 10 bases. Germline lookup yields CDR1 MGHDK and CDR2 SYGVNS. The CDR3 has 14 residues. CDR3 loop: CASSDRGIQETQYF. CDR3 nucleotide sequence: TGTGCCAGCAGTGACAGGGGAATACAAGAGACCCAGTACTTC.

V and J are TRBV29-1 and TRBJ1-5; no reliable D call. Per germline, CDR1 SQVTM and CDR2 ANQGSEA. The CDR3 is 13 amino acids. V shed 6 bases and J shed 1 base, with 10 bases lying between them. The CDR3 loop is CSVGFRSNQPQHF. Here the CDR3 DNA reads TGCAGCGTCGGGTTTCGGAGCAATCAGCCCCAGCATTTT.

The genes are TRBV28 and TRBJ2-7, with D possibly matching TRBD1 (6 bases). V lost 4 bases and J 6 bases, leaving 16 bases between the germline ends. The CDR3 covers 14 residues. Germline assignment: CDR1 MDHEN and CDR2 SYDVKM. CDR3 sequence: CASSSGRVGAEQYF. The CDR3 DNA follows: TGTGCCAGCAGTTCGGGCAGGGTGGGGGCCGAGCAGTACTTC.

This chain connects TRBV15 to TRBJ1-2; D uncertain. CDR1 LNHNV and CDR2 YYDKDF come from the germline V gene (reference sequence). The CDR3 has 15 residues. Trimming pared 3 bases from V and 9 bases from J, leaving 20 bases between. CDR3: CATSSGLLNSASYTF. CDR3 sequence (DNA): TGTGCCACCAGCAGCGGTTTATTGAACTCCGCAAGCTACACCTTC.

The rearrangement joins TRBV29-1 to TRBJ1-5; D is unresolved. The V end lost 6 bases, the J end lost 1 base, and 10 bases lay between the germline ends. CDR1 and CDR2 (germline): SQVTM, ANQGSEA. This CDR3 has 13 amino acids. The DNA for the CDR3 is TGCAGCGTAGCCGAGAGAAGCAATCAGCCCCAGCATTTT. Amino acid sequence: CSVAERSNQPQHF. Combining the CDR3 with reference TRBV29-1 and TRBJ1-5 gives the whole variable domain SAVISQKPSRDICQRGTSLTIQCQVDSQVTMMFWYRQQPGQSLTLIATANQGSEATYESGFVIDKFPISRPNLTFSTLTVSNMSPEDSSIYLCSVAERSNQPQHFGDGTRLSIL.

The rearrangement uses TRBV7-9 and TRBJ2-5, with D perhaps TRBD2 (5 bases). The V end was cut by 5 bases, the J end by 4 bases, with 14 bases between. The CDR3 length is 14 residues. CDR1 and CDR2 from the germline V gene are SEHNR and FQNEAQ (reference sequence). DNA for the CDR3: TGTGCCAGCAGCGCTAGGGCGCGGGCAGAGACCCAGTACTTC. Translated: CASSARARAETQYF.

This clone was seen only a few times. The junction departs from the called germline gene at one end, perhaps through a read error. This chain joins TRBV4-1 and TRBJ1-6; no firm D call. The CDR3 totals 17 residues. Germline assignment: CDR1 MGHRA and CDR2 YSYEKL. CDR3: CASSQDPGSPYHSPLHF. In DNA form, the CDR3 reads TGCGCCAGCAGCCAAGATCCGGGTTCCCCTTATCATTCGCCCCTCCACTTT.

This sequence joins TRBV28 and TRBJ1-2, with D uncertain. The V end lost 6 bases, the J end lost 4 bases, and 9 bases lay between the germline ends. This CDR3 spans 12 amino acids. Germline-derived CDR1 and CDR2 are MDHEN and SYDVKM. CDR3: CASSSPFYGYTF. The DNA for the CDR3 is TGTGCCAGCAGCTCACCGTTCTATGGCTACACCTTC.

This clone has a handful of counts. The chain combines TRBV6-5 with TRBJ1-1, with a tentative D call TRBD1 (5 bases). Looked up from germline, CDR1 is MNHEY and CDR2 is SVGAGI. This CDR3 comprises 14 residues. V lost 7 bases, J lost 1 base, and 13 bases lay in between. In nucleotides, the CDR3 is TGTGCCAGCATTCTACGGGACGGGAACACTGAAGCTTTCTTT. It codes for CASILRDGNTEAFF.

The rearrangement uses TRBV2 and TRBJ2-5; D might be TRBD2 (5 bases). V lost 4 bases to trimming and J lost 5 bases, with 17 bases between them. This CDR3 has 15 amino acids. The germline gives CDR1 SNHLY, CDR2 FYNNEI. CDR3 loop: CASSANPGIAETQYF. CDR3 nucleotides: TGTGCCAGCAGTGCAAATCCGGGGATAGCTGAGACCCAGTACTTC.